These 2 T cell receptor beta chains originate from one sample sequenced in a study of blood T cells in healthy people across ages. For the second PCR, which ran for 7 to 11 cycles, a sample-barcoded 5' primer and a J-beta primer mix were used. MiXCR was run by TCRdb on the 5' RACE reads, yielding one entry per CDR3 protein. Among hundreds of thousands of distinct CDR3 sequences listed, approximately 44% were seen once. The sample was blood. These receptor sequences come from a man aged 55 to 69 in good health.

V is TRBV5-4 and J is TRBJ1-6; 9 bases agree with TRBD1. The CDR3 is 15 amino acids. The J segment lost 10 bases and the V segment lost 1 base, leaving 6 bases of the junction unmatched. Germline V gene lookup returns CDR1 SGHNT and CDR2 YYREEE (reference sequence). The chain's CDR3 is CASSLKTGGVSPLHF. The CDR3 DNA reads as TGTGCCAGCAGCTTGAAAACAGGGGGCGTGTCACCCCTCCACTTT.

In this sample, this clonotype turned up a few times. CDR3 coding DNA: TGCGCCAGCAGTGAGTCTATAGGGACCGGTGACGAGCAGTACTTC. Translating it yields CASSESIGTGDEQYF. The J gene is TRBJ2-7, the V gene TRBV10-1; D is possibly TRBD1 or TRBD2 (5 bases each). CDR1 is WNHNN, CDR2 SYGVQD, per germline (reference sequence). The CDR3 sequence is 15 residues long. V shed 0 bases and J shed 5 bases, with 14 bases lying between them.